The 8 T cell receptor beta chains reported below all come from one sample, sequenced in a study of T cell responses to AZD1222 COVID-19 vaccine. Sequencing was performed with immunoSEQ multiplex PCR; in TCRdb, only in-frame clones are kept and a portion is missing. The sample lists 100,000 to 150,000 clones, roughly 87% occurring once. The sequencing used peripheral blood, collected on day 0 of MenACWY control vaccination. Every receptor here comes from an adult in good health.

V usage is TRBV5-5 and J usage is TRBJ2-1; the D gene could be TRBD1 or TRBD2 (5 bases each). This CDR3 has 15 residues. V lost 4 bases, J lost 5 bases, and 16 bases lay in between. Germline V lookup: CDR1 SGHKS, CDR2 YYEKEE (reference sequence). This CDR3 is CASSLPGRINNEQFF. CDR3 DNA sequence: TGTGCCAGCAGCCTTCCGGGACGGATAAACAATGAGCAGTTCTTC.

The chain couples TRBV11-2 to TRBJ2-6; D not certain. The CDR3 runs 14 residues. CDR1 and CDR2 from the germline V gene are SGHAT and FQNNGV. V lost 5 bases and J lost 1, with 6 bases in between. The CDR3 DNA sequence: TGTGCCAGCAGCACAATGTCTGGGGCCAACGTCCTGACTTTC. Its protein product is CASSTMSGANVLTF.

J is TRBJ2-1 and V is TRBV19; D not resolved. Germline lookup yields CDR1 LNHDA and CDR2 SQIVND (reference sequence). V was clipped by 7 bases and J by 5 bases, with 15 bases between them. The CDR3 covers 14 residues. The CDR3 region has the DNA TGTGCCAGTACATCTAGGGCACAGCACAATGAGCAGTTCTTC. Its protein is CASTSRAQHNEQFF.

The chain carries TRBV7-9 and TRBJ1-6, with a tentative D call TRBD1 (5 bases). Per germline, CDR1 SEHNR and CDR2 FQNEAQ (reference sequence). The CDR3 is 16 residues long. Trimming left V 1 base short and J 6 bases short, with 13 bases between. This CDR3 is CASSLVVRGGNSPLHF. The CDR3 DNA reads as TGTGCCAGCAGCTTAGTGGTTAGGGGCGGTAATTCACCCCTCCACTTT.

The gene calls are TRBV5-1 and TRBJ2-7, with D maybe TRBD2 (6 bases). Germline CDR1 is SGHRS and CDR2 is YFSETQ. The germline V and J ends were trimmed by 0 bases and 4 bases, with 11 bases remaining between them. This CDR3 comprises 14 residues. In nucleotides, the CDR3 is TGCGCCAGCAGCTTGGTGGGCGGGAATTACGAGCAGTACTTC. It is translated as CASSLVGGNYEQYF.

J is TRBJ1-2 and V is TRBV19, with 7 bases that match TRBD1. The germline V gene encodes CDR1 LNHDA and CDR2 SQIVND (reference sequence). The CDR3 is 14 amino acids. The V segment lost 4 bases and the J segment 6 bases; nucleotides outside the gene matches: 8. The CDR3 DNA follows: TGTGCCAGTAGTACAACAGGGGCAGTCAATGGCTACACCTTC. Translation gives CASSTTGAVNGYTF.

V usage is TRBV10-1 and J usage is TRBJ2-3; no clear D gene. The CDR3 extends over 13 amino acids. Germline V gene sequence: CDR1 WNHNN, CDR2 SYGVQD (reference sequence). Trimming took off 3 bases at V and 2 bases at J, with 6 bases between the two ends. CDR3 region: CASSEENTDTQYF. The CDR3 nucleotides read TGCGCCAGCAGTGAAGAAAACACAGATACGCAGTATTTT.

The chain joins TRBV27 to TRBJ2-2, with 7 positions matching TRBD2. The V gene's germline CDR1 is MNHEY and CDR2 SMNVEV (reference sequence). The CDR3 sequence is 16 residues long. After removal of 1 base from V and 3 bases from J, the junction contained 5 bases not matched to a gene. The CDR3 DNA reads TGTGCCAGCAGTTTATTCGGGCTAGCGGACACCGGGGAGCTGTTTTTT. This sequence encodes CASSLFGLADTGELFF.